Listed below are T cell receptor beta chains from one sample, sequenced in a study of blood T cell repertoires in COVID-19. The table came from immunoSEQ multiplex PCR; TCRdb's copy has only in-frame clones and leaves some out. The table lists over 200,000 clones, approximately 92% of them singletons. The specimen was peripheral blood. Every receptor here comes from a person between 18 and 30 years old with COVID-19, enrolled during active disease. Both conserved end residues are part of each CDR3. Fields, in order: V gene, J gene, clone size, CDR3 protein. Size tells how often a clone was seen (once, few, many) or the class of an expanded clone, and some rows leave it out.

>TRBV10-3|TRBJ2-5|NA
CAISEGGGQETQYF
>TRBV24-1|TRBJ2-2|NA
CATSDFDSTGELFF
>TRBV7-2|TRBJ2-5|NA
CASSSRQGGGLETQYF
>TRBV5-4|TRBJ1-4|NA
CASSPATNEKLFF
>TRBV9|TRBJ2-5|NA
CASSVGGLAEETQYF
>TRBV13|TRBJ2-3|NA
CASSPTSDTDTQYF
>TRBV4-1|TRBJ2-3|NA
CASSQEKSVTQYF
>TRBV14|TRBJ2-3|NA
CASSRDRARGTDTQYF
>TRBV28|TRBJ2-5|NA
CASSSSAVGTQYF
>TRBV3-1/TRBV3-2|TRBJ2-2|NA
CASSHSSGYTGELFF
>TRBV29-1|TRBJ2-7|NA
CSARQGTTYEQYF
>TRBV18|TRBJ1-6|NA
CASSPTGGNSPLHF
>TRBV7-9|TRBJ2-1|few
CASSVGKGDLYNEQFF
>TRBV6-2/TRBV6-3|TRBJ2-6|NA
CASSFGQGKRANVLTF
>TRBV5-5|TRBJ2-3|once
CASSPGEAIGTQYF
>TRBV7-9|TRBJ2-1|NA
CASSWGRSSYNEQFF
>TRBV5-1|TRBJ1-1|once
CASSRGQSMNTEAFF
>TRBV28|TRBJ1-2|NA
CASSFSGIGYGYTF
>TRBV28|TRBJ2-5|NA
CASSLPPETQYF
>TRBV11-2|TRBJ1-4|NA
CASSGARLGEKLFF
>TRBV7-9|TRBJ2-7|once
CASSFGQGSYEQYF
>TRBV12-3/TRBV12-4|TRBJ2-3|NA
CASSSRADTQYF
>TRBV28|TRBJ1-5|NA
CASSGGTGNQPQHF
>TRBV2|TRBJ1-6|once
CASRGTEGSPLHF
>TRBV3-1/TRBV3-2|TRBJ1-6|NA
CASSKQGAGSPLHF
>TRBV10-3|TRBJ2-5|NA
CAISAAGVEETQYF
>TRBV5-1|TRBJ2-2|NA
CASSYWTVGTGELFF
>TRBV5-4|TRBJ2-7|NA
CASSQTNWDEQYF
>TRBV18|TRBJ2-3|NA
CASSSIPSPDTQYF
>TRBV19|TRBJ2-1|NA
CASSLAGGPDEQFF
>TRBV3-1/TRBV3-2|TRBJ2-7|NA
CASTPEVTGGPNEQYF
>TRBV5-1|TRBJ1-1|NA
CASSLLTANTEAFF
>TRBV6-7|TRBJ2-5|NA
CASRRGTSGGEGTETQYF
>TRBV5-1|TRBJ2-1|NA
CASSRGVAGGNEQFF
>TRBV9|TRBJ2-3|NA
CASSNRDMSTDTQYF
>TRBV7-9|TRBJ2-7|NA
CASSLPTLTGRTYEQYF
>TRBV6-5|TRBJ1-4|once
CASTSGQGDEKLFF
>TRBV2|TRBJ1-2|NA
CASSQGRTLDYGYTF
>TRBV2|TRBJ2-7|NA
CASSENGGAYEQYF
>TRBV29-1|TRBJ2-1|NA
CSVEPDSSYNEQFF
>TRBV6-2/TRBV6-3|TRBJ2-7|NA
CASSPLAGASSYEQYF
>TRBV5-4|TRBJ1-2|NA
CASSTNRVNYGYTF
>TRBV9|TRBJ1-2|NA
CASSVGGNYGYTF
>TRBV7-9|TRBJ1-1|NA
CASSVLAGRAFGTNTEAFF
>TRBV24-1|TRBJ2-3|NA
CATSDLVTTGSSTDTQYF
>TRBV19|TRBJ1-5|NA
CASSREYNQPQHF
>TRBV27|TRBJ2-1|NA
CASSLGWSKGGSEQFF
>TRBV5-4|TRBJ2-3|NA
CASSLLSGTGDTQYF
>TRBV9|TRBJ1-1|once
CASSPTGSDTEAFF
>TRBV9|TRBJ2-2|NA
CASGWKSGDRTGELFF
>TRBV14|TRBJ2-4|NA
CASSPGGGKENIQYF
>TRBV5-1|TRBJ1-2|NA
CASSLTGGDGYTF
>TRBV4-1|TRBJ2-3|NA
CASSQDRSSASTDTQYF